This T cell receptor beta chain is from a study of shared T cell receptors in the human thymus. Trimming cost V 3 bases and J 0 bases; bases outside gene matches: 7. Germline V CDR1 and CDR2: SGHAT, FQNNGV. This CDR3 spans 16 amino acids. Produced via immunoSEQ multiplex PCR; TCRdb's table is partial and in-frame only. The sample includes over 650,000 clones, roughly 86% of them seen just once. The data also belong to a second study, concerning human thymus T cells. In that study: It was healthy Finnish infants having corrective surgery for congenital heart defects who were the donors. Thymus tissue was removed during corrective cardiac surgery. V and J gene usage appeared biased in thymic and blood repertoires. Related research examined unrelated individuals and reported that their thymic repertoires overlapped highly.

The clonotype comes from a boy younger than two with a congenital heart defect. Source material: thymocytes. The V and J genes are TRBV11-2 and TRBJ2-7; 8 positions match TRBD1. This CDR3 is CASSFTGGKNSYEQYF. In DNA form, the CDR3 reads TGTGCCAGCAGCTTTACAGGGGGGAAAAACTCCTACGAGCAGTACTTC.